The 17 T cell receptor beta chains reported below all come from one sample, sequenced in a study of CD8 T cells in ankylosing spondylitis. TCRdb independently ran MiXCR on the 5' RACE reads; one entry per CDR3 protein. The data contain about 360,000 distinct CDR3 sequences, about 20% of them singletons. The sample consisted of blood, either unsorted or a sorted T cell fraction (not recorded which). The receptors were sampled from a male donor with ankylosing spondylitis or in good health (not recorded which).

This clonotype was observed many times. The chain employs TRBV12-3 or TRBV12-4 and TRBJ2-1; TRBD2 might be the D (6 bases). The CDR3 covers 13 residues. V dropped 6 bases and J dropped 6 bases, with 12 bases sitting between them. CDR3 coding DNA: TGTGCCAGCAGCCAGACTAGTACCAATGAGCAGTTCTTC. Translation: CASSQTSTNEQFF.

This chain connects TRBV7-3 to TRBJ2-1; weak D call: TRBD1 (6 bases). The CDR3 spans 15 residues. The V gene's germline CDR1 is SGHTA and CDR2 FQGTGA. Deletions cut 2 bases from V and 3 bases from J, with 11 bases between. The CDR3 spells CASSLSGQLYNEQFF. In DNA form, the CDR3 reads TGTGCCAGCAGCTTATCCGGACAGCTCTACAATGAGCAGTTCTTC.

Only a few counts were recorded for this clonotype. This rearrangement joins TRBV6-6 to TRBJ2-7; tentative D call: TRBD2 (6 bases). The germline gives CDR1 MNHNY, CDR2 SVGAGI (reference sequence). Trimming took 2 bases from V and 3 from J, leaving 8 bases between them. CDR3 length equals 13 residues. CDR3 residues: CASSYLGGYEQYF. CDR3 in DNA: TGTGCCAGCAGTTACCTGGGGGGCTACGAGCAGTACTTC.

This chain joins TRBV5-1 and TRBJ1-2; 9 bases agree with TRBD1. The CDR3 totals 13 residues. The V gene's germline CDR1 is SGHRS and CDR2 YFSETQ. Trimming at V came to 8 bases and at J to 3 bases, leaving 5 bases not matched to a gene. DNA of the CDR3: TGCGCCAGTTCCACAGGGGGCTACTATGGCTACACCTTC. Translation gives CASSTGGYYGYTF.

This clonotype has just a few counts. The chain joins TRBV6-6 to TRBJ2-7; weak D call: TRBD2 (5 bases). Between the trimmed V and J ends, which lost 8 bases and 1 base, there was a span of 12 bases. Germline CDR1 reads MNHNY; CDR2 reads SVGAGI (reference sequence). The CDR3 loop spans 13 amino acids. The CDR3 DNA sequence: TGTGCCAGCCGGGAATCCCCTTCCTACGAGCAGTACTTC. It encodes CASRESPSYEQYF.

This clonotype was recorded many times. The V gene is TRBV19, the J gene TRBJ2-1, with 7 nucleotides matching TRBD2. The CDR3 is 16 amino acids. V lost 10 bases to trimming and J lost 0 bases; unmatched junction nucleotides: 12. The germline V gene has CDR1 LNHDA and CDR2 SQIVND (reference sequence). The CDR3 spells CATAIDSGDSYNEQFF. In DNA form, the CDR3 reads TGTGCCACAGCCATCGACAGCGGGGACTCCTACAATGAGCAGTTCTTC.

The chain is built from TRBV12-3 or TRBV12-4 and TRBJ2-4; possible D gene TRBD2, 6 bases. The CDR3 runs to 15 residues. V was pared by 3 bases and J by 8 bases, with 17 bases between. CDR3 nucleotides: TGTGCCAGCAGTTTCCCCGGCGGAGGAGGGTACATTCAGTACTTC. It specifies CASSFPGGGGYIQYF.

Ten or more counts support this clonotype. The V and J genes are TRBV5-1 and TRBJ2-5, with 9 bases that match TRBD1. The ends lost 6 bases at V and 0 bases at J; junction bases unmatched: 15. The CDR3 totals 18 residues. Germline-derived CDR1 and CDR2 are SGHRS and YFSETQ. The CDR3 coding sequence is TGCGCCAGCATTCACCGAGGACAGGGGAACCCTCACCAAGAGACCCAGTACTTC. This gives the protein CASIHRGQGNPHQETQYF.

This clonotype was found a few times. The chain employs TRBV7-9 and TRBJ1-1; no definite D call. The germline CDR1 and CDR2 sequences are SEHNR and FQNEAQ (reference sequence). Trimming shortened V by 5 bases and J by 4 bases, and 14 bases separated the two germline ends. The CDR3 totals 14 residues. As DNA, the CDR3 is TGTGCCAGCAGCCCAATACTTTACGCCACTGAAGCTTTCTTT. Translating it yields CASSPILYATEAFF.

The chain combines TRBV10-3 with TRBJ1-2; 7 nucleotides agree with TRBD1. V trimming: 4 bases; J trimming: 1 base; junction bases outside the gene matches: 15. This CDR3 contains 18 residues. Germline V lookup: CDR1 ENHRY, CDR2 SYGVKD. The CDR3: CAISGEPGQLHINYGYTF. In DNA, the CDR3 is TGTGCCATCAGTGGTGAGCCGGGACAGCTTCATATTAACTATGGCTACACCTTC.

This clonotype has a count of ten or more. The gene calls are TRBV12-3 or TRBV12-4 and TRBJ1-5; 8 bases map to TRBD1. The CDR3 spans 15 residues. Losses at the gene ends were 6 bases for V and 4 bases for J; bases not matched to a gene: 8. This CDR3 is CASSPGQGGNQPQHF. The CDR3 DNA follows: TGTGCCAGCAGCCCCGGACAGGGAGGTAATCAGCCCCAGCATTTT.

This clonotype was found a few times. V and J are TRBV20-1 and TRBJ2-7; TRBD2 matches 7 bases. Germline V gene data show CDR1 as DFQATT and CDR2 as SNEGSKA (reference sequence). Trimming at V came to 0 bases and at J to 3 bases, leaving 2 bases not matched to a gene. The CDR3 runs to 13 residues. In DNA, the CDR3 is TGCAGTGCTAGAGATGGGGGGGGCTACGAGCAGTACTTC. Its protein product is CSARDGGGYEQYF.

The V call is TRBV3-1, the J call TRBJ2-7; 9 nucleotides agree with TRBD1. This CDR3 comprises 15 residues. V was clipped by 4 bases and J by 2 bases; unmatched bases: 6. The germline gives CDR1 LGHDT, CDR2 YNNKEL (reference sequence). The CDR3 sequence: CASSPSGTGTYEQYF. The CDR3 DNA reads TGTGCCAGCAGCCCATCAGGGACAGGGACCTACGAGCAGTACTTC.

V and J are TRBV27 and TRBJ2-1; 7 bases are shared with TRBD1. V dropped 5 bases and J dropped 9; count of bases not matched to a gene: 7. The V gene's germline CDR1 is MNHEY and CDR2 SMNVEV (reference sequence). This CDR3 region has 13 residues. CDR3 in amino acids: CASSADRVPEQFF. DNA for the CDR3: TGTGCCAGCAGTGCCGACAGGGTCCCTGAGCAGTTCTTC.

This clonotype showed up just a few times. The chain has TRBV27 and TRBJ2-1; TRBD2 matches at 14 bases. Unmatched junction bases numbered 5, after V lost 5 bases and J lost 8 bases. This CDR3 has 15 residues. The germline gives CDR1 MNHEY, CDR2 SMNVEV (reference sequence). The CDR3 loop is CASSPGLAGADEQFF. CDR3 DNA: TGTGCCAGCAGTCCGGGACTAGCGGGGGCAGATGAGCAGTTCTTC.

This clonotype turned up a few times. The genes are TRBV5-1 and TRBJ2-7; no clear D gene. Germline V CDR1 and CDR2: SGHRS, YFSETQ. Trimming left V 2 bases short and J 1 base short, with 4 bases between. This CDR3 is 12 amino acids long. The CDR3 region is CASSFTSYEQYF. The CDR3 DNA reads as TGCGCCAGCAGCTTTACTTCCTACGAGCAGTACTTC.

This clonotype was seen a few times. The V and J genes are TRBV24-1 and TRBJ2-5, with 11 bases fitting TRBD2. The CDR3 runs 17 residues. Germline-derived CDR1 and CDR2 are KGHDR and SFDVKD. V was pared by 2 bases and J by 3 bases, with 7 bases of the junction left unmatched. CDR3 DNA: TGTGCCACCAGTGATTCCTTAGCGGGGGGGCTAGAAGAGACCCAGTACTTC. This translates into CATSDSLAGGLEETQYF.